This T cell receptor beta chain was observed in a study of blood T cells in healthy people across ages. Study-level points and caveats: Considered underestimates were the diversity estimates obtained from one million T cells. Researchers report that TCR beta diversity correlated strongly with naive T cell percentage. More naive CD4+ cells and higher diversity were found in long-lived than in aged donors.

For this clonotype: Its antigen is still unknown.

Combining a sample-barcoded 5' primer with a J-beta primer mix, a second PCR ran for 7 to 11 cycles. TCRdb processed the 5' RACE reads anew with MiXCR; each CDR3 protein has one entry. The sample consists of fewer than 800,000 distinct CDR3 sequences, around 21% of them appearing once. The length of the CDR3 is 14 residues. Germline-derived CDR1 and CDR2 are DFQATT and SNEGSKA (reference sequence). The V end lost 1 base, the J end lost 0 bases, and 8 bases lay between the germline ends. Sequenced sample: blood. The chain is built from TRBV20-1 and TRBJ2-3; D may be TRBD1 or TRBD2 (5 bases each). The receptor's source is a man in his 70s in good health. As DNA, the CDR3 is TGCAGTGCTAGAGCGGGGCCTAGCACAGATACGCAGTATTTT. Translating gives CSARAGPSTDTQYF.